A selection of T cell receptor beta chains follows, all from one sample in a study of identical twins. TCRdb passed the 5' RACE reads through MiXCR, listing each CDR3 protein once. The sample lists 510,000 or so distinct CDR3 sequences, roughly 15% occurring once. The same data also went into a second study, on yellow fever vaccine responses in identical twins.

Sequencing used CD4+ T cells sorted from blood. The receptors derive from a woman under 30 in good health. Both conserved end residues are part of each CDR3. D genes are given only for firm matches. Rows give clone size only sometimes, using once, few, many, or a class for an expanded clone.

J: TRBJ2-2; D: NA; size: NA; V: TRBV20-1; DNA: TGCAGTGTTAACGGGAGGAACACCGGGGAGCTGTTTTTT; CDR3: CSVNGRNTGELFF
J: TRBJ2-3; D: TRBD2; size: NA; V: TRBV28; DNA: TGTGCCAGCAGTTCTCCCCCACTAGCGGGGACGCAGTATTTT; CDR3: CASSSPPLAGTQYF
J: TRBJ2-5; D: TRBD1; size: few; V: TRBV18; DNA: TGTGCCAGCTCACCACGGACAGGGGTCCAAGAGACCCAGTACTTC; CDR3: CASSPRTGVQETQYF
J: TRBJ1-1; D: NA; size: few; V: TRBV12-3/TRBV12-4; DNA: TGTGCCAGCAGCCCGGGAACCAAAGAAGCTTTCTTT; CDR3: CASSPGTKEAFF
J: TRBJ2-5; D: TRBD2; size: NA; V: TRBV7-2; DNA: TGTGCCAGCAGCTTAGGGTCGGCGGGAGGGCAAGAGACCCAGTACTTC; CDR3: CASSLGSAGGQETQYF
J: TRBJ1-4; D: NA; size: NA; V: TRBV28; DNA: TGTGCCAGCAGTTTAGGGGGTTTTACTGAAAAACTGTTTTTT; CDR3: CASSLGGFTEKLFF
J: TRBJ2-2; D: TRBD1; size: NA; V: TRBV7-8; DNA: TGTGCCAGCAGCCCACCGCCGGGACAGGGGTTCGGGGAGCTGTTTTTT; CDR3: CASSPPPGQGFGELFF
J: TRBJ2-3; D: NA; size: few; V: TRBV7-2; DNA: TGTGCCAGCAGCTTAGGTCCAGAGACCACAGATACGCAGTATTTT; CDR3: CASSLGPETTDTQYF
J: TRBJ2-2; D: NA; size: few; V: TRBV7-9; DNA: TGTGCCAGCAGACCTACTAGCTCGAACACCGGGGAGCTGTTTTTT; CDR3: CASRPTSSNTGELFF
J: TRBJ2-3; D: TRBD2; size: few; V: TRBV7-9; DNA: TGTGCCAGCAGCTTAGGCGGACTAGCGGGGGTGGTAGATACGCAGTATTTT; CDR3: CASSLGGLAGVVDTQYF
J: TRBJ2-1; D: TRBD2; size: NA; V: TRBV24-1; DNA: TGTGCCACCAGTGTTAGGACTAGCGTCAATGAGCAGTTCTTC; CDR3: CATSVRTSVNEQFF
J: TRBJ2-5; D: TRBD1; size: NA; V: TRBV29-1; DNA: TGCAGCGTTTTCCCCCACAGGGGGCAAGAGACCCAGTACTTC; CDR3: CSVFPHRGQETQYF
J: TRBJ2-1; D: TRBD2; size: many; V: TRBV12-3/TRBV12-4; DNA: TGTGCCAGCAGTCCTTTTCCCGGGACTAGCGGGAGTAATGAGCAGTTCTTC; CDR3: CASSPFPGTSGSNEQFF
J: TRBJ1-4; D: NA; size: NA; V: TRBV5-1; DNA: TGCGCCAGCAGCTTGGACACTCGAGGTGAAAAACTGTTTTTT; CDR3: CASSLDTRGEKLFF
J: TRBJ2-5; D: NA; size: NA; V: TRBV7-7; DNA: TGTGCCAGCACACCGATTAGCGGTGTTCAAGAGACCCAGTACTTC; CDR3: CASTPISGVQETQYF
J: TRBJ2-5; D: TRBD2; size: NA; V: TRBV15; DNA: TGTGCCACCAGCAGAGTGTATGGCGGGAGTTATCGGGAGACCCAGTACTTC; CDR3: CATSRVYGGSYRETQYF
J: TRBJ2-1; D: NA; size: NA; V: TRBV18; DNA: TGTGCCAGCTCTCGCCGGGACAATAACAATGAGCAGTTCTTC; CDR3: CASSRRDNNNEQFF
J: TRBJ1-5; D: TRBD1; size: few; V: TRBV19; DNA: TGTGCCAGTAGTCCCCGCGGGACAGGGGTGGAGCCCCAGCATTTT; CDR3: CASSPRGTGVEPQHF
J: TRBJ2-1; D: NA; size: NA; V: TRBV7-9; DNA: TGTGCCAGCAGCTTAGACATCTCCTACAATGAGCAGTTCTTC; CDR3: CASSLDISYNEQFF
J: TRBJ1-1; D: NA; size: NA; V: TRBV5-1; DNA: TGCGCCAGCAGCTTGGGGGTGGTGGGGCCGGACACTGAAGCTTTCTTT; CDR3: CASSLGVVGPDTEAFF
J: TRBJ2-7; D: TRBD2; size: NA; V: TRBV12-3/TRBV12-4; DNA: TGTGCCAGCAGACCTAGCGGGAGTGTAAACGAGCAGTACTTC; CDR3: CASRPSGSVNEQYF
J: TRBJ2-5; D: NA; size: NA; V: TRBV18; DNA: TGTGCCAGCTCACCGCCCGCGGCCCAAGAGACCCAGTACTTC; CDR3: CASSPPAAQETQYF
J: TRBJ2-7; D: NA; size: NA; V: TRBV2; DNA: TGTGCCAGTTTAGTAGCGGCATACAAGGAGCAGTACTTC; CDR3: CASLVAAYKEQYF
J: TRBJ2-1; D: NA; size: NA; V: TRBV3-1; DNA: TGTGCCAGCAGCCAGATAAGTCGTGTCAATGAGCAGTTCTTC; CDR3: CASSQISRVNEQFF